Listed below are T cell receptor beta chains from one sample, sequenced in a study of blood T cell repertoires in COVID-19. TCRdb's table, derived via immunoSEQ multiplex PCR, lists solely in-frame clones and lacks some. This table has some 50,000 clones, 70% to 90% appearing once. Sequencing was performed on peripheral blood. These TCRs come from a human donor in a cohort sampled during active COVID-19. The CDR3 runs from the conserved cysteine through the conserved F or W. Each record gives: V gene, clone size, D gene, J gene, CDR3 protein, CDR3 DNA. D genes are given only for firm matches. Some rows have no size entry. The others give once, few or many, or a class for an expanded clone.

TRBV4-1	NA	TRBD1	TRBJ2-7	CASSQVQDRVEQYF	TGCGCCAGCAGCCAAGTGCAGGACAGGGTCGAGCAGTACTTC
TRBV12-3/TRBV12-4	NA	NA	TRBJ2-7	CASSLGSGEQYF	TGTGCCAGCAGTTTAGGGTCAGGCGAGCAGTACTTC
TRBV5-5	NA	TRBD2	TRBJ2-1	CASSFSPTSGSSYNEQFF	TGTGCCAGCAGCTTTTCCCCGACTAGCGGGAGCTCCTACAATGAGCAGTTCTTC
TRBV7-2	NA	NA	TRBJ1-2	CASTDSAEANYGYTF	TGTGCCAGCACAGATTCGGCGGAAGCTAACTATGGCTACACCTTC
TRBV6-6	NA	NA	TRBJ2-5	CASSSETQYF	TGTGCCAGCAGCTCAGAGACCCAGTACTTC
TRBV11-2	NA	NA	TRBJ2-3	CASRRSLADTQYF	TGTGCCAGCAGGAGGTCCCTCGCAGATACGCAGTATTTT
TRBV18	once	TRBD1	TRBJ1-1	CASSPYEPRGRVEAFF	TGTGCCAGCTCACCATATGAACCCAGGGGGCGCGTTGAAGCTTTCTTT
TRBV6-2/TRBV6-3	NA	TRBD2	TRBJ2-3	CASSYSRTGGTDTQYF	TGTGCCAGCAGTTACTCCCGAACGGGAGGTACAGATACGCAGTATTTT
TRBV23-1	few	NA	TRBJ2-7	CASSGQSSYEQYF	TGCGCCAGCAGTGGACAGAGCTCCTACGAGCAGTACTTC
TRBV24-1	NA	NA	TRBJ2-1	CATIIGTLFEQFF	TGTGCCACCATCATAGGGACTCTTTTTGAGCAGTTCTTC
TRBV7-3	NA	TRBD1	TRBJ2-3	CASKGAQGTDTQYF	TGTGCCAGCAAGGGGGCACAGGGCACAGATACGCAGTATTTT
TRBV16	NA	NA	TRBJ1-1	CASTQAGGEAFF	TGTGCCAGCACACAAGCCGGGGGTGAAGCTTTCTTT
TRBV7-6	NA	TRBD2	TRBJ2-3	CASSLDFSRGEFDTQYF	TGTGCCAGCAGCTTGGACTTCTCGCGGGGGGAGTTCGATACGCAGTATTTT
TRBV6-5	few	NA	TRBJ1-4	CASSYSGGGTPEKLFF	TGTGCCAGCAGTTACTCCGGGGGGGGGACCCCTGAAAAACTGTTTTTT
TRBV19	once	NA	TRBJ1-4	CASSIGGSGEKLFF	TGTGCCAGTAGTATAGGGGGCTCTGGAGAAAAACTGTTTTTT
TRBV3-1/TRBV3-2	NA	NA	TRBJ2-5	CASSQGQLGSQYF	TGTGCCAGCAGCCAAGGACAGCTCGGGTCCCAGTACTTC
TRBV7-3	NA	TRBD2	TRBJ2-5	CASSPGLAGGYQETQYF	TGTGCCAGCAGCCCCGGACTAGCGGGGGGATACCAAGAGACCCAGTACTTC
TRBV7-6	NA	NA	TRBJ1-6	CASSSSGGARTDSPLHF	TGTGCCAGCAGCTCGTCCGGGGGGGCTAGGACGGATTCACCCCTCCACTTT
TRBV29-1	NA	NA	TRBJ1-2	CSVVIPGHQENYGYTF	TGCAGCGTCGTTATACCCGGACATCAGGAGAACTATGGCTACACCTTC
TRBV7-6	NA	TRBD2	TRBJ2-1	CASSTQTSGGAEQFF	TGTGCCAGCAGCACTCAGACTAGCGGGGGGGCTGAGCAGTTCTTC
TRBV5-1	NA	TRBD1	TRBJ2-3	CASSLPLTGGRDTQYF	TGCGCCAGCAGCCTACCCCTTACAGGGGGGAGAGATACGCAGTATTTT
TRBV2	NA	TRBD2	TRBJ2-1	CASSPGLAATEQFF	TGTGCCAGCAGTCCGGGACTAGCGGCTACTGAGCAGTTCTTC
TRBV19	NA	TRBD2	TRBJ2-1	CATPMGGGFHEQFF	TGTGCCACCCCTATGGGGGGGGGATTCCATGAGCAGTTCTTC
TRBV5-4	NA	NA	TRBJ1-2	CASSLGGAGYTF	TGTGCCAGCAGCTTGGGGGGCGCCGGCTACACCTTC
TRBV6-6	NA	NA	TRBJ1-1	CASSQQATTEAFF	TGTGCCAGCAGCCAACAGGCGACGACTGAAGCTTTCTTT
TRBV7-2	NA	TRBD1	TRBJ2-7	CASSSTGTGYYEQYF	TGTGCCAGCAGCTCAACCGGGACAGGGTACTACGAGCAGTACTTC
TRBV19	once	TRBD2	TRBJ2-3	CASSKPGGPKDTQYF	TGTGCCAGTAGTAAGCCGGGGGGGCCGAAAGATACGCAGTATTTT
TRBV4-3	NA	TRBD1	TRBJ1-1	CASSLQPGQGTEAFF	TGCGCCAGCAGCCTTCAGCCGGGACAGGGGACTGAAGCTTTCTTT
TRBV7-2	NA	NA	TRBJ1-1	CASSLLLGNTEAFF	TGTGCCAGCAGCTTGTTGCTAGGGAACACTGAAGCTTTCTTT
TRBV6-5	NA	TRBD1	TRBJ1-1	CASRDRGDPLAEAFF	TGTGCCAGCAGGGACAGGGGGGACCCCCTCGCTGAAGCTTTCTTT
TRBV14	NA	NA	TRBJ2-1	CASSQDQGNSYNEQFF	TGTGCCAGCAGCCAAGATCAGGGGAACTCCTACAATGAGCAGTTCTTC
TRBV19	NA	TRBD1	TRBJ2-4	CATGTAVGKNIQYF	TGTGCCACCGGGACAGCAGTAGGCAAAAACATTCAGTACTTC
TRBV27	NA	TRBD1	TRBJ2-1	CASSSPGQGFNEQFF	TGTGCCAGCAGTTCCCCGGGACAGGGTTTCAATGAGCAGTTCTTC
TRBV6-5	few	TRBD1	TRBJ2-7	CASSYDPGQGYEQYF	TGTGCCAGCAGTTACGACCCGGGACAGGGCTACGAGCAGTACTTC
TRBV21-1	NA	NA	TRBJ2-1	CASSKEEAHSYNEQFF	TGTGCCAGCAGCAAAGAGGAGGCACACTCCTACAATGAGCAGTTCTTC
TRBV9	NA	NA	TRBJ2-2	CASNRGGANGELFF	TGTGCCAGCAACCGAGGCGGGGCAAACGGGGAGCTGTTTTTT
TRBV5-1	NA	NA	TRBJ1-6	CASSLTGPYNSPLHF	TGCGCCAGCAGCTTGACAGGGCCCTATAATTCACCCCTCCACTTT
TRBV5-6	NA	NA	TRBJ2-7	CASSPLAPGAYEQYF	TGTGCCAGCAGCCCACTCGCCCCGGGGGCCTACGAGCAGTACTTC
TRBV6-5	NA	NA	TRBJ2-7	CASRNDRSGGYEQYF	TGTGCCTCCCGGAACGACAGGTCGGGGGGATACGAGCAGTACTTC
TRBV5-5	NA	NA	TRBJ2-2	CASSLRRQNTGELFF	TGTGCCAGCAGCTTACGGCGGCAGAACACCGGGGAGCTGTTTTTT
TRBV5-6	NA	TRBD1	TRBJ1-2	CASSGGTGNSNYGYTF	TGTGCCAGCAGCGGGGGGACAGGGAACTCTAACTATGGCTACACCTTC
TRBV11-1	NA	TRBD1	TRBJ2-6	CASSSGQASGANVLTF	TGTGCCAGCAGCTCTGGACAGGCCTCTGGGGCCAACGTCCTGACTTTC